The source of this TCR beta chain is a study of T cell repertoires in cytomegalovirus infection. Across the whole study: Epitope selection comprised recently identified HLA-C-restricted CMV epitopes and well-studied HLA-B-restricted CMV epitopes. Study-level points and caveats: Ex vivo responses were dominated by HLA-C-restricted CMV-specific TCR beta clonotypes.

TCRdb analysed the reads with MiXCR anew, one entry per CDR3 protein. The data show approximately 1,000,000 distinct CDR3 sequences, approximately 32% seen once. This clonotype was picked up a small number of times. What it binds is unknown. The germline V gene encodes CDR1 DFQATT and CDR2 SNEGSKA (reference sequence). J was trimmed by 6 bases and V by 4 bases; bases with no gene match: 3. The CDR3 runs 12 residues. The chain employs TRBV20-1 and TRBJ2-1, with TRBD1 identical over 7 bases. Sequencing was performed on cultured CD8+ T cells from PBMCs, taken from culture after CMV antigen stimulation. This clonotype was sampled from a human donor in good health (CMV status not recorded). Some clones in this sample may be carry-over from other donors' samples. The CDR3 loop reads CSANRGSNEQFF. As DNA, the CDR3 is TGCAGTGCTAACAGGGGTAGCAATGAGCAGTTCTTC.